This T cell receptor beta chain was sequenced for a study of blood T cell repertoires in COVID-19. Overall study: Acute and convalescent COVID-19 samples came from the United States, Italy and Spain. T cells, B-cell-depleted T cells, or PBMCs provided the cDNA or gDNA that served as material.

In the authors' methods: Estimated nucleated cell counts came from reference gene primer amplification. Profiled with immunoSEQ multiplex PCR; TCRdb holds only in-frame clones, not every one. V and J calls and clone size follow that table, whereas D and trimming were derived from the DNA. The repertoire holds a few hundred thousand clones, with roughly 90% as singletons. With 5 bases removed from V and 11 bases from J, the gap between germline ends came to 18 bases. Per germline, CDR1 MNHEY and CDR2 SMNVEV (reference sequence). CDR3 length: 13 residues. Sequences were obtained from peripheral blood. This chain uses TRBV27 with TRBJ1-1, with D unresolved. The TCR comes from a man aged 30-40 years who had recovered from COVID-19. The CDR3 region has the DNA TGTGCCAGCAGTCTTGATCGTAACCTTGAGGCTTTCTTT. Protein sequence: CASSLDRNLEAFF.